Below are 17 T cell receptor beta chains sequenced from a single sample in a study of OX40 agonist ivuxolimab in advanced cancers. TCRdb's table, derived via immunoSEQ multiplex PCR, lists solely in-frame clones and lacks some. The sample has fewer than 50,000 clones, more than 70% seen once. The material was CD4+ or CD8+ T cells sorted from blood, obtained in a trial of the OX40 agonist ivuxolimab. The receptors shown here come from an adult with an advanced solid tumor such as melanoma, head and neck, liver or kidney cancer.

The chain uses TRBV4-2 and TRBJ1-2; no definite D call. Germline lookup yields CDR1 LGHNA and CDR2 YNFKEQ. The V end was cut by 0 bases, the J end by 8 bases, with 16 bases between. The CDR3 is 15 residues long. The CDR3 is CASSQESRADWGYTF. DNA of the CDR3: TGTGCCAGCAGCCAAGAGTCCCGAGCCGACTGGGGCTACACCTTC.

In DNA, the CDR3 is TGTGCCAGCAGTGGGGCCGGGACTGTTCGTGGCTACACCTTC. This translates into CASSGAGTVRGYTF. This chain uses TRBV25-1 with TRBJ1-2; maybe TRBD1 (5 bases). V dropped 4 bases and J dropped 7 bases, with 16 bases sitting between them. The CDR3 is 14 amino acids. Germline CDR1 MGHDK, CDR2 SYGVNS.

The V call is TRBV6-6, the J call TRBJ2-2; 12 nucleotides agree with TRBD2. Germline V gene data show CDR1 as MNHNY and CDR2 as SVGAGI (reference sequence). After removal of 2 bases from V and 5 bases from J, the junction contained 0 bases not matched to a gene. The CDR3 extends over 15 amino acids. The DNA of the CDR3 is TGTGCCAGCAGTTACCTAGCGGGGGGGACCGGGGAGCTGTTTTTT. Amino acids: CASSYLAGGTGELFF.

The genes are TRBV5-1 and TRBJ2-5; 8 bases are shared with TRBD2. The CDR3 covers 14 residues. Germline V gene lookup returns CDR1 SGHRS and CDR2 YFSETQ. V shed 4 bases and J 2 bases; nucleotides not matched to a gene: 4. Written as DNA, the CDR3 is TGCGCCAGCAGCCCAGGACTAGCACAAGAGACCCAGTACTTC. Protein sequence: CASSPGLAQETQYF. Variable domain in full (rest from reference TRBV5-1 and TRBJ2-5): KAGVTQTPRYLIKTRGQQVTLSCSPISGHRSVSWYQQTPGQGLQFLFEYFSETQRNKGNFPGRFSGRQFSNSRSEMNVSTLELGDSALYLCASSPGLAQETQYFGPGTRLLVL.

The chain is built from TRBV9 and TRBJ2-2; 12 bases are shared with TRBD2. Per the germline V gene, CDR1 is SGDLS and CDR2 is YYNGEE. The CDR3 has 16 residues. Unmatched junction bases numbered 3, after V lost 6 bases and J lost 0 bases. The CDR3 nucleotides read TGTGCCAGCACCCGGACTAGCGGGGCGAACACCGGGGAGCTGTTTTTT. It translates to CASTRTSGANTGELFF. The full variable domain, in which reference TRBV9 and TRBJ2-2 provide the parts outside the CDR3, is DSGVTQTPKHLITATGQRVTLRCSPRSGDLSVYWYQQSLDQGLQFLIQYYNGEERAKGNILERFSAQQFPDLHSELNLSSLELGDSALYFCASTRTSGANTGELFFGEGSRLTVL.

The chain recombines TRBV7-2 with TRBJ2-7, with D unresolved. Germline CDR1 reads SGHTA; CDR2 reads FQGNSA. V was clipped by 3 bases and J by 1 base, with 10 bases between them. CDR3 size: 14 residues. CDR3 in amino acids: CASSFMGDSYEQYF. The CDR3 DNA reads as TGTGCCAGCAGCTTTATGGGTGATTCCTACGAGCAGTACTTC.

The V and J genes are TRBV5-5 and TRBJ2-7, with TRBD1 identical over 7 bases. CDR3 length equals 15 residues. Germline V gives CDR1 SGHKS, CDR2 YYEKEE (reference sequence). Unmatched junction bases numbered 11, after V lost 4 bases and J lost 4 bases. This CDR3 is CASSRTGTDLYEQYF. The CDR3 nucleotides read TGTGCCAGCAGCCGAACCGGGACAGACTTATACGAGCAGTACTTC.

The CDR3 is CASSPSGNTGELFF. CDR3 coding DNA: TGTGCCAGCTCACCATCGGGGAACACCGGGGAGCTGTTTTTT. The V call is TRBV18, the J call TRBJ2-2; D is ambiguous. Germline values: CDR1 KGHSH, CDR2 LQKENI. Trimming cost V 2 bases and J 1 base, with 5 bases left between them. CDR3 length: 14 amino acids.

The rearrangement links TRBV6-5 to TRBJ2-7; no firm D call. The germline V gene encodes CDR1 MNHEY and CDR2 SVGAGI. Between the trimmed V and J ends, which lost 0 bases and 3 bases, there was a span of 9 bases. The CDR3 extends over 14 amino acids. The CDR3 is CASSYSFGYYEQYF. The CDR3 nucleotides read TGTGCCAGCAGTTACTCATTTGGGTACTACGAGCAGTACTTC.

The chain combines TRBV11-3 with TRBJ1-3; maybe TRBD1 (5 bases). Per the germline V gene, CDR1 is SGHNT and CDR2 is YENEEA. The CDR3 length is 15 residues. Trimming took 1 base from V and 0 from J, leaving 7 bases between them. The CDR3 sequence: CASSLGGFSGNTIYF. CDR3 bases: TGTGCCAGCAGCTTAGGGGGCTTCTCTGGAAACACCATATATTTT.

This clone has a single count. The chain couples TRBV19 to TRBJ2-5; 16 positions match TRBD2. The V gene end was trimmed by 7 bases and the J gene end by 5 bases; junction bases not matched to a gene: 10. The germline V gene encodes CDR1 LNHDA and CDR2 SQIVND (reference sequence). There are 17 residues in the CDR3. The CDR3 coding sequence is TGTGCCAGTAACCCCGGGACTAGCGGGGGGGCCGGGGAGACCCAGTACTTC. It encodes CASNPGTSGGAGETQYF.

This chain uses TRBV7-3 with TRBJ1-1; no clear D gene. Germline-derived CDR1 and CDR2 are SGHTA and FQGTGA. CDR3 length equals 13 residues. V was clipped by 5 bases and J by 8 bases, with 15 bases between them. CDR3 residues: CASSAAATHEAFF. CDR3 DNA: TGTGCCAGCAGCGCTGCCGCGACGCACGAAGCTTTCTTT.

The chain links TRBV11-3 to TRBJ2-7, with TRBD1 as a possible D gene (5 bases). The CDR3 loop spans 11 amino acids. The germline V and J ends were trimmed by 8 bases and 5 bases, with 10 bases remaining between them. Germline-derived CDR1 and CDR2 are SGHNT and YENEEA. The CDR3, as DNA: TGTGCCAGCCGGGTAGGGGACGAGCAGTACTTC. Translating it yields CASRVGDEQYF. Complete variable domain (other parts from reference TRBV11-3 and TRBJ2-7): EAGVVQSPRYKIIEKKQPVAFWCNPISGHNTLYWYLQNLGQGPELLIRYENEEAVDDSQLPKDRFSAERLKGVDSTLKIQPAELGDSAVYLCASRVGDEQYFGPGTRLTVT.

This chain joins TRBV11-3 and TRBJ1-1; the D gene is possibly TRBD1 (5 bases). CDR1 is SGHNT and CDR2 is YENEEA in the germline V gene. V shed 5 bases and J shed 3 bases, with 13 bases lying between them. The CDR3 consists of 14 residues. The CDR3 nucleotides are TGTGCCAGCAGCCTGGACACCCTTGACACTGAAGCTTTCTTT. This translates into CASSLDTLDTEAFF.

The chain couples TRBV27 to TRBJ2-1; no reliable D call. The CDR3 sequence is 17 residues long. Trimming pared 6 bases from V and 2 bases from J, leaving 20 bases between. Germline V gene data show CDR1 as MNHEY and CDR2 as SMNVEV (reference sequence). CDR3 loop: CASSALVAAVPYNEQFF. As DNA, the CDR3 is TGTGCCAGCAGCGCGCTAGTTGCGGCTGTGCCCTACAATGAGCAGTTCTTC.

The CDR3, as DNA: TGCGCCAGCAGCCACCTACCGGGACAGAACACTGAAGCTTTCTTT. As protein: CASSHLPGQNTEAFF. The chain has TRBV4-3 and TRBJ1-1; D is perhaps TRBD1 (6 bases). Germline CDR1 reads LGHNA; CDR2 reads YSLEER. The CDR3 consists of 15 residues. V dropped 3 bases and J dropped 1 base, with 12 bases sitting between them.

The rearrangement uses TRBV5-1 and TRBJ2-2, with D perhaps TRBD2 (6 bases). CDR1 and CDR2 from the germline V gene are SGHRS and YFSETQ. V was clipped by 0 bases and J by 6 bases, with 15 bases between them. This CDR3 is built from 16 residues. The CDR3 nucleotides read TGCGCCAGCAGCTTGGAGTCCGGGAGTCGTTCCGGGGAGCTGTTTTTT. Its translation: CASSLESGSRSGELFF.